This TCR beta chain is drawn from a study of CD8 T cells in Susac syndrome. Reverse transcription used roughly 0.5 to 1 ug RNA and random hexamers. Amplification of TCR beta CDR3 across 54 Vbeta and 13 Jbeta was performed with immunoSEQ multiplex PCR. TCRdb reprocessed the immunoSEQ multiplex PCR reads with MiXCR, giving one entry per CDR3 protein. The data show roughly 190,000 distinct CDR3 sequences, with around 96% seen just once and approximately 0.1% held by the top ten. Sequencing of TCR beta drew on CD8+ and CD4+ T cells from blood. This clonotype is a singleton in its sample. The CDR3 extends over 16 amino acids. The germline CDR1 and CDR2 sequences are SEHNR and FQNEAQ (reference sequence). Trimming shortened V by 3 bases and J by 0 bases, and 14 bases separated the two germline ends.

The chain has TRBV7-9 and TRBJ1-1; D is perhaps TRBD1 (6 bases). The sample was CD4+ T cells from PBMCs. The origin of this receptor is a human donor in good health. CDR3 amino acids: CASSFLSGGLNTEAFF. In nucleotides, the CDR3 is TGTGCCAGCAGCTTTTTGTCCGGGGGCCTGAACACTGAAGCTTTCTTT.